This entry concerns a single TCR beta chain. Using immunoSEQ multiplex PCR, the repertoire was profiled, and TCRdb retains in-frame clones only, with some absent. The sample gives about 23,000 clones, roughly 90% of which show up once; roughly 7.7% is in the top ten. The V gene lost 3 bases and the J gene lost 5 bases, with 8 bases spanning the gap. Germline lookup yields CDR1 MGHDK and CDR2 SYGVNS. The CDR3 extends over 13 amino acids. The data belong to a study of T cell changes during pregnancy in multiple sclerosis. The specimen was CD8+ T cells from peripheral blood mononuclear cells, collected after pregnancy. The chain recombines TRBV25-1 with TRBJ2-1; possible D gene TRBD2, 6 bases. The sequence was collected from a female donor with multiple sclerosis, enrolled in a pregnancy study. The CDR3 DNA reads as TGTGCCAGCAGTGAGGGGGGTCACAATGAGCAGTTCTTC. Translated: CASSEGGHNEQFF.